This paragraph covers one T cell receptor (beta chain) sequence. This specimen belongs to a study of OX40 agonist ivuxolimab in advanced cancers. Per the germline V gene, CDR1 is SEHNR and CDR2 is FQNEAQ (reference sequence). V lost 1 base to trimming and J lost 11 bases, with 8 bases between them. The CDR3 has 11 residues. Clones were read by immunoSEQ multiplex PCR, and TCRdb kept only the in-frame ones, dropping some. The table includes under 9,500 clones, less than 90% detected once. The sequencing here drew on CD4+ or CD8+ T cells sorted from blood, taken in a trial of the OX40 agonist ivuxolimab. This chain connects TRBV7-9 to TRBJ1-1; no clear D. The source of this sequence is an adult with an advanced solid tumor such as melanoma, head and neck, liver or kidney cancer. This CDR3 reads CASSLGREAFF. CDR3 bases: TGTGCCAGCAGCTTAGGTAGGGAGGCTTTCTTT.